Each of the 24 T cell receptor beta chains below was sequenced from the same sample in a study of cytomegalovirus exposure and HLA in healthy donors. PCR used 60 Vbeta primers and 13 Jbeta primers. TCRdb keeps only in-frame clones here, not all; method: immunoSEQ multiplex PCR. The sample contains some 180,000 clones, approximately 80% of which appear only once. Sequences were obtained from PBMCs. Every receptor here comes from a girl under 18 in good health and CMV-seropositive.

The V gene is TRBV15, the J gene TRBJ2-3; D remains ambiguous. The germline V gene encodes CDR1 LNHNV and CDR2 YYDKDF (reference sequence). CDR3 length equals 15 residues. V lost 0 bases to trimming and J lost 1 base, with 8 bases between them. The DNA for the CDR3 is TGTGCCACCAGCAGAGATTATAGTGGCACAGATACGCAGTATTTT. Its translation: CATSRDYSGTDTQYF.

The V and J genes are TRBV18 and TRBJ1-5, with D hard to call. There are 13 residues in the CDR3. V was clipped by 5 bases and J by 4 bases, with 9 bases between them. CDR1 is KGHSH and CDR2 is LQKENI in the germline V gene. CDR3 region: CASSEDRNQPQHF. The CDR3 region has the DNA TGTGCCAGCTCAGAGGATCGGAATCAGCCCCAGCATTTT.

The chain employs TRBV19 and TRBJ2-2; 7 bases map to TRBD2. CDR3 length: 14 residues. Germline CDR1 reads LNHDA; CDR2 reads SQIVND (reference sequence). Trimming cost V 7 bases and J 4 bases; bases outside gene matches: 6. The CDR3 region has the DNA TGTGCCAGTACTTTGCGGGAGCTCACCGGGGAGCTGTTTTTT. This codes for CASTLRELTGELFF.

V usage is TRBV27 and J usage is TRBJ2-7; D possibly corresponds to TRBD2 (5 bases). Germline values: CDR1 MNHEY, CDR2 SMNVEV (reference sequence). With 4 bases removed from V and 4 bases from J, the gap between germline ends came to 17 bases. The CDR3 extends over 15 amino acids. CDR3 sequence reads: CASSSEVGFGYEQYF. The CDR3 coding sequence is TGTGCCAGCAGTTCGGAGGTGGGGTTTGGTTACGAGCAGTACTTC.

The chain uses TRBV29-1 and TRBJ1-1; D might be TRBD1 (6 bases). In germline, CDR1 is SQVTM, CDR2 ANQGSEA. V lost 6 bases and J lost 1, with 18 bases in between. The length of the CDR3 is 15 residues. The CDR3 loop is CSVERQELRNTEAFF. The CDR3 coding sequence is TGCAGCGTAGAGCGACAGGAACTAAGGAACACTGAAGCTTTCTTT.

This clone was counted once. The V call is TRBV5-1, the J call TRBJ2-3, with 11 bases lining up with TRBD2. CDR1 and CDR2 from the germline V gene are SGHRS and YFSETQ. The CDR3 runs 16 residues. V was clipped by 0 bases and J by 2 bases; unmatched bases: 2. CDR3 residues: CASSLGTSGYTDTQYF. The CDR3 DNA sequence: TGCGCCAGCAGCTTGGGGACTAGCGGGTACACAGATACGCAGTATTTT.

The chain carries TRBV6-5 and TRBJ2-7; the D gene is possibly TRBD2 (7 bases). The CDR3 spans 15 residues. The germline CDR1 and CDR2 sequences are MNHEY and SVGAGI. V was shortened by 0 bases and J by 5 bases, with 14 bases between the two germline ends. The CDR3: CASSYSWGGGHEQYF. In nucleotides, the CDR3 is TGTGCCAGCAGTTACTCTTGGGGGGGCGGCCACGAGCAGTACTTC.

Regarding this clone: One junction end does not reproduce the germline sequence, and a read error may be involved. The rearrangement links TRBV7-3 to TRBJ2-2; 9 positions match TRBD2. Germline V gives CDR1 SGHTA, CDR2 FQGTGA. This CDR3 has 17 residues. In DNA form, the CDR3 reads TGTGCCAGCAGCTCTGGGACTAGCAGATTGAACGCCGGGGAGCTGTTTTTT. Protein: CASSSGTSRLNAGELFF. Drawing the rest from reference TRBV7-3 and TRBJ2-2, the complete variable domain is GAGVSQTPSNKVTEKGKYVELRCDPISGHTALYWYRQSLGQGPEFLIYFQGTGAADDSGLPNDRFFAVRPEGSVSTLKIQRTERGDSAVYLCASSSGTSRLNAGELFFGEGSRLTVL.

This sequence joins TRBV19 and TRBJ2-5; perhaps TRBD2 as D (6 bases). Germline CDR1 reads LNHDA; CDR2 reads SQIVND (reference sequence). This CDR3 has 15 residues. With 3 bases removed from V and 5 bases from J, the gap between germline ends came to 16 bases. Written as DNA, the CDR3 is TGTGCCAGTAGTATGAGGCGGGGTGGGGGGGAGACCCAGTACTTC. Protein: CASSMRRGGGETQYF.

The chain couples TRBV7-6 to TRBJ2-2, with TRBD1 matching over 9 bases. With 4 bases clipped from V and 3 bases from J, the junction kept 3 bases outside the gene matches. This CDR3 comprises 15 residues. Germline loops: CDR1 SGHVS, CDR2 FNYEAQ. CDR3 region: CASSSGTGYTGELFF. The CDR3 nucleotides are TGTGCCAGCAGCTCCGGGACAGGGTACACCGGGGAGCTGTTTTTT.

DNA of the CDR3: TGTGCCAGCAGCTTACGCGGGAGCTCCTACAATGAGCAGTTCTTC. It is translated as CASSLRGSSYNEQFF. The rearrangement uses TRBV7-2 and TRBJ2-1; 7 positions agree with TRBD2. The CDR3 is 15 residues long. Germline values: CDR1 SGHTA, CDR2 FQGNSA. J lost 0 bases, V lost 2 bases, and 1 base had no gene match.

The V and J genes are TRBV6-1 and TRBJ1-1; 10 bases are shared with TRBD1. The J segment lost 11 bases and the V segment lost 5 bases, leaving 8 bases of the junction unmatched. The CDR3 has 13 amino acids. Germline V CDR1 and CDR2: MNHNS, SASEGT. Written as DNA, the CDR3 is TGTGCCAGCAGTCTGGGACAGGGGATCCACGCTTTCTTT. It yields the protein CASSLGQGIHAFF.

DNA of the CDR3: TGTGCCAGCAGCTCTAGCACAGATACGCAGTATTTT. It yields the protein CASSSSTDTQYF. The chain recombines TRBV7-9 with TRBJ2-3, with no clear D. Germline-derived CDR1 and CDR2 are SEHNR and FQNEAQ (reference sequence). V was shortened by 4 bases and J by 0 bases, with 2 bases between the two germline ends. CDR3 length equals 12 residues.

The chain recombines TRBV5-1 with TRBJ2-1; D call uncertain. Germline lookup yields CDR1 SGHRS and CDR2 YFSETQ. The CDR3 covers 16 residues. V lost 0 bases and J 0 bases, leaving 10 bases between the germline ends. The DNA of the CDR3 is TGCGCCAGCAGCTTGGCAGCGTTCCTCTCCTACAATGAGCAGTTCTTC. Encoded protein: CASSLAAFLSYNEQFF.

The chain carries TRBV7-3 and TRBJ2-3, with TRBD2 identical over 10 bases. The CDR3 consists of 17 residues. The trim removed 5 bases at V and 1 base at J, leaving 9 bases unmatched. From germline, CDR1 is SGHTA and CDR2 FQGTGA. CDR3 in amino acids: CASSLSPLAGGTDTQYF. The CDR3 nucleotides read TGTGCCAGCAGCCTCTCCCCCCTAGCGGGAGGCACAGATACGCAGTATTTT.

The CDR3 spells CASSSSTPLNTEAFF. The CDR3 DNA reads TGTGCCAGTAGTTCCTCGACACCCCTGAACACTGAAGCTTTCTTT. This sequence joins TRBV19 and TRBJ1-1; D gene uncertain. The length of the CDR3 is 15 residues. V was trimmed by 5 bases and J by 0 bases, leaving 13 bases between them. In germline, CDR1 is LNHDA, CDR2 SQIVND (reference sequence).

This clone was seen more than once but under ten times. V is TRBV30 and J is TRBJ1-4; D is uncertain. The CDR3 contains 12 residues. V was trimmed by 4 bases and J by 5 bases, leaving 8 bases between them. CDR1 is GTSNPN and CDR2 is SVGIG in the germline V gene (reference sequence). The CDR3 DNA sequence: TGTGCCTGGAAGCTGTGGAATGAAAAACTGTTTTTT. This encodes CAWKLWNEKLFF.

As to this clone: This same CDR3 is encoded by further DNA sequences in the sample. V gene TRBV29-1 combines with J gene TRBJ1-5, with 10 bases lining up with TRBD1. Germline assignment: CDR1 SQVTM and CDR2 ANQGSEA. There are 15 residues in the CDR3. The V gene end was trimmed by 4 bases and the J gene end by 5 bases; junction bases not matched to a gene: 8. CDR3 in DNA: TGCAGCGTTGTAACCGGGACAGGGGACCATCAGCCCCAGCATTTT. Amino acids: CSVVTGTGDHQPQHF. The full variable domain, completed using reference TRBV29-1 and TRBJ1-5, is SAVISQKPSRDICQRGTSLTIQCQVDSQVTMMFWYRQQPGQSLTLIATANQGSEATYESGFVIDKFPISRPNLTFSTLTVSNMSPEDSSIYLCSVVTGTGDHQPQHFGDGTRLSIL.

This chain joins TRBV27 and TRBJ2-3, with 8 bases lining up with TRBD2. Germline V gives CDR1 MNHEY, CDR2 SMNVEV (reference sequence). The V gene end was trimmed by 2 bases and the J gene end by 4 bases; junction bases not matched to a gene: 5. The CDR3 has 15 amino acids. The CDR3 reads CASSLVREVSDTQYF. The CDR3 coding sequence is TGTGCCAGCAGTTTAGTGCGGGAGGTATCAGATACGCAGTATTTT.

J is TRBJ2-3 and V is TRBV5-4; 12 bases map to TRBD2. The junction had 2 bases not matched to a gene; V was cut back by 4 bases and J by 5 bases. Germline lookup yields CDR1 SGHNT and CDR2 YYREEE (reference sequence). The CDR3 is 14 amino acids. The CDR3 reads CASSPGLAGDTQYF. DNA for the CDR3: TGTGCCAGCAGCCCGGGACTAGCGGGAGATACGCAGTATTTT.

The V and J genes are TRBV19 and TRBJ1-5; D unresolved. The germline gives CDR1 LNHDA, CDR2 SQIVND (reference sequence). The V and J ends lost 11 bases and 2 bases respectively, with 10 bases between them. CDR3 length: 12 residues. In nucleotides, the CDR3 is TGTGCCGGCGGATGGGGCAATCAGCCCCAGCATTTT. This sequence encodes CAGGWGNQPQHF.

This clone was picked up one time. The chain joins TRBV5-1 to TRBJ2-7, with 8 bases that match TRBD1. V lost 0 bases, J lost 6 bases, and 5 bases stayed unmatched. CDR3 length: 14 amino acids. Germline CDR1 reads SGHRS; CDR2 reads YFSETQ. In nucleotides, the CDR3 is TGCGCCAGCAGCTTGGAGGACAGGGTTCCCGAGCAGTACTTC. This gives the protein CASSLEDRVPEQYF.

The V and J genes are TRBV5-4 and TRBJ2-1, with 11 positions matching TRBD2. This CDR3 contains 20 residues. Looked up from germline, CDR1 is SGHNT and CDR2 is YYREEE (reference sequence). Unmatched junction bases numbered 12, after V lost 1 base and J lost 0 bases. The CDR3 protein is CASSLSPGLAAPISYNEQFF. CDR3 bases: TGTGCCAGCAGCTTGTCCCCGGGACTAGCGGCCCCGATCTCCTACAATGAGCAGTTCTTC. The variable domain in full, with the rest retrieved from reference TRBV5-4 and TRBJ2-1, is ETGVTQSPTHLIKTRGQQVTLRCSSQSGHNTVSWYQQALGQGPQFIFQYYREEENGRGNFPPRFSGLQFPNYSSELNVNALELDDSALYLCASSLSPGLAAPISYNEQFFGPGTRLTVL.

This chain uses TRBV20-1 with TRBJ1-1; D is uncertain. The germline V gene has CDR1 DFQATT and CDR2 SNEGSKA (reference sequence). The CDR3 is made up of 11 amino acids. With 5 bases removed from V and 10 bases from J, the gap between germline ends came to 14 bases. The CDR3 region is CSAYRTGGAFF. The CDR3 DNA is TGCAGTGCTTACCGGACTGGCGGAGCTTTCTTT.